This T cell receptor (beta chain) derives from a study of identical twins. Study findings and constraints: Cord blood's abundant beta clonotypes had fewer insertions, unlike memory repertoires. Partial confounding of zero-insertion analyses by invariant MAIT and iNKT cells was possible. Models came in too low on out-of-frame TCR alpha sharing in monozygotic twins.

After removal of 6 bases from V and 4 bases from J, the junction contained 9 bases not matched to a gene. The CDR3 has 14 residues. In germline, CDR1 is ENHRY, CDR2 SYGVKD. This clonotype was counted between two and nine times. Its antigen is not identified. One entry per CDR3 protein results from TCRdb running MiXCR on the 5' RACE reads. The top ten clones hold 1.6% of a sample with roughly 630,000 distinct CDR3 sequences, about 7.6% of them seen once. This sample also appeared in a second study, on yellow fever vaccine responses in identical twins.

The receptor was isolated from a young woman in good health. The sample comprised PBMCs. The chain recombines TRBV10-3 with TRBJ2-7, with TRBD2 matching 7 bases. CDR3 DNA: TGTGCCATCAGGAAGGGATTTAGCGGGTACGAGCAGTACTTC. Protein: CAIRKGFSGYEQYF.